One T cell receptor (beta chain) is described in this entry. The protocol was immunoSEQ multiplex PCR, while the TCRdb copy is restricted to in-frame clones and leaves out a portion. The sample includes 45,000 to 65,000 clones, 87% of them seen just once. The data stem from a study of blood T cell repertoires in COVID-19. Study-level information: Donors in the United States, Italy and Spain gave samples during acute or convalescent COVID-19.

The germline gives CDR1 KGHSH, CDR2 LQKENI. Between the trimmed V and J ends, which lost 2 bases and 0 bases, there was a span of 8 bases. The CDR3 runs to 15 residues. The sequence came from a man older than 75 in a cohort sampled during active COVID-19. What was sequenced was peripheral blood. The chain carries TRBV18 and TRBJ1-3; D not resolved. The CDR3 here is CASSPEATSGNTIYF. The CDR3 region has the DNA TGTGCCAGCTCACCAGAAGCTACCTCTGGAAACACCATATATTTT.